These T cell receptor beta chains were read from a single sample in a study of T cells after yellow fever vaccination. TCRdb ran MiXCR on the 5' RACE reads and lists one entry per CDR3 protein. This table has about 310,000 distinct CDR3 sequences, around 3.6% appearing once. The material sequenced was PBMCs, taken on the day of the yellow fever booster vaccination. The receptors stem from a man aged 18 to 29 who received the YFV17D yellow fever vaccine. CDR3s include the opening cysteine and the closing phenylalanine or tryptophan. D genes are given only for firm matches. Clone size is stated in some rows and not others, as once, few, many or a class when expanded.

12	TRBJ2-7	TRBV12-3/TRBV12-4	.	many	TGTGCCAGCAGTTTTAGTACGGGTTACACGTACTTC	CASSFSTGYTYF
14	TRBJ1-2	TRBV5-1	.	many	TGCGCCAGCGGCGAAGACGGTCAGGGGTACGGCTACACCTTC	CASGEDGQGYGYTF
15	TRBJ2-7	TRBV6-1	.	few	TGTGCCAGCAGTGACGCCGACTACCGTGAATACGAGCAGTACTTC	CASSDADYREYEQYF
15	TRBJ2-2	TRBV7-6	TRBD1	many	TGTGCCAGCAGCCCCGGGACAGGGGAAGGCGGGGAGCTGTTTTTT	CASSPGTGEGGELFF
14	TRBJ2-3	TRBV29-1	.	medium-sized	TGCAGCGTTGGAATTAGCGGAAGGACAGATACGCAGTATTTT	CSVGISGRTDTQYF
13	TRBJ2-1	TRBV24-1	.	many	TGTGCCACCAGTCCCTCAACAGTCAATGAGCAGTTCTTC	CATSPSTVNEQFF
14	TRBJ1-3	TRBV12-3/TRBV12-4	TRBD1	few	TGTGCCAGCACCCCCCGGGACAGTGGAAACACCATATATTTT	CASTPRDSGNTIYF
14	TRBJ1-1	TRBV6-5	.	.	TGTGCCAGCAGGCTTACGGGGTCGAACACTGAAGCTTTCTTT	CASRLTGSNTEAFF
12	TRBJ1-1	TRBV29-1	.	many	TGCAGCGTTGAATATAAGGACATTGAAGCTTTCTTT	CSVEYKDIEAFF
15	TRBJ2-3	TRBV4-1	.	.	TGCGCCAGCAGCCCCCGGGCAGGGGTGTCAGATACGCAGTATTTT	CASSPRAGVSDTQYF
14	TRBJ2-5	TRBV4-3	TRBD2	few	TGCGCCAGCAGCCAAGCAGGACTAGAAGAGACCCAGTACTTC	CASSQAGLEETQYF
16	TRBJ2-7	TRBV6-5	.	many	TGTGCCAGCCGTTGGGGGAAGGGGTCCAGCTCCTACGAGCAGTACTTC	CASRWGKGSSSYEQYF
17	TRBJ2-2	TRBV5-6	TRBD2	many	TGTGCCAGCAGCTTAATTGGGGCTAGCGGTTCCACCGGGGAGCTGTTTTTT	CASSLIGASGSTGELFF
16	TRBJ2-2	TRBV9	.	many	TGTGCCAGCAGCGTAGCTAAAGGAGGGGGGACCGGGGAGCTGTTTTTT	CASSVAKGGGTGELFF
14	TRBJ2-5	TRBV5-4	.	few	TGTGCCAGCAGCTCTAACAGTGAGGGAGAGACCCAGTACTTC	CASSSNSEGETQYF
15	TRBJ1-2	TRBV5-1	.	few	TGCGCCAGCAGCCTCGACCCCCAGGGGCACTATGGCTACACCTTC	CASSLDPQGHYGYTF
14	TRBJ2-3	TRBV5-1	.	many	TGCGCCAGCAGCCACGACGGTAGCACAGATACGCAGTATTTT	CASSHDGSTDTQYF
18	TRBJ2-2	TRBV21-1	.	many	TGTGCCAGCAGCACTTCCGGGACTAGCAGTCGATCAACCGGGGAGCTGTTTTTT	CASSTSGTSSRSTGELFF
12	TRBJ2-2	TRBV29-1	TRBD1	few	TGCAGCGGTGGACAGGCAAGCGGGGAGCTGTTTTTT	CSGGQASGELFF
14	TRBJ1-1	TRBV18	.	few	TGTGCCAGCTCACCACGGGCACCTAACACTGAAGCTTTCTTT	CASSPRAPNTEAFF
16	TRBJ2-5	TRBV4-1	TRBD2	many	TGCGCCAGCAGCCTGAAGCGGGGGGGAGACCAAGAGACCCAGTACTTC	CASSLKRGGDQETQYF
13	TRBJ1-6	TRBV7-8	TRBD1	few	TGTGCCAGCGGCTCCGGGACAGGGCGTTTCCTCCACTTT	CASGSGTGRFLHF
15	TRBJ1-6	TRBV5-4	TRBD1	many	TGTGCCAGCAGCTGGACCGGGACAGGGGGTTCACCCCTCCACTTT	CASSWTGTGGSPLHF
19	TRBJ2-2	TRBV27	TRBD2	many	TGTGCCAGCAGGAAGCCAGGACTAGCGGGGGGCCGAGGCACCGGGGAGCTGTTTTTT	CASRKPGLAGGRGTGELFF
13	TRBJ2-3	TRBV7-2	.	many	TGTGCCAGCCTCTTATTGGGGACAGATACGCAGTATTTT	CASLLLGTDTQYF
18	TRBJ2-1	TRBV7-2	TRBD2	many	TGTGCCAGCAGCTTAGCGGTTAGCGGGGGGGCGGTCTACAATGAGCAGTTCTTC	CASSLAVSGGAVYNEQFF
14	TRBJ2-1	TRBV12-3/TRBV12-4	.	many	TGTGCCAGCAGTTCGTTGGGTAGGCACAATGAGCAGTTCTTC	CASSSLGRHNEQFF
13	TRBJ1-1	TRBV20-1	.	medium-sized	TGCAGTGCTAGAGGAGAGGGGACGACTGAAGCTTTCTTT	CSARGEGTTEAFF
13	TRBJ1-2	TRBV11-2	TRBD1	many	TGTGCCAGCAGCTCCGTCAGGGGGTATGGCTACACCTTC	CASSSVRGYGYTF
14	TRBJ2-7	TRBV6-1	.	many	TGTGCCATAGGTAGTTTTTTTCGAACCTACGAGCAGTACTTC	CAIGSFFRTYEQYF
13	TRBJ2-1	TRBV4-3	.	many	TGCGCCAGCAGCCAAGTTATCTACAATGAGCAGTTCTTC	CASSQVIYNEQFF